This entry lists 19 T cell receptor beta chains sequenced from one sample in a study of blood T cells in healthy people across ages. Then a second PCR, running roughly 7 to 11 cycles, was carried out with a sample-barcoded 5' primer and a J-beta primer mix. TCRdb re-analysed the 5' RACE reads in MiXCR, keeping a single row per CDR3 protein. The table records 630,000 or so distinct CDR3 sequences, roughly 32% of them present only once. Sequenced input: blood. The receptors were gathered from a woman of 80 years or more in good health.

As regards this clonotype: Being one base from a much bigger clone, this may be a read error. The chain carries TRBV27 and TRBJ2-4; D may be TRBD2 (5 bases). This CDR3 has 16 amino acids. Germline V gives CDR1 MNHEY, CDR2 SMNVEV (reference sequence). The CDR3 sequence: CASSLSSGLAKDIQYF. The CDR3 nucleotides read TGTGCCAGCAGTTTATCGTCCGGGCTAGCCAAAGACATTCAGTACTTC.

As for this clonotype: This could be a read error, since a much larger clone is one nucleotide away. The chain links TRBV27 to TRBJ2-5; 7 positions agree with TRBD2. Unmatched junction bases numbered 24, after V lost 9 bases and J lost 11 bases. CDR1 MNHEY and CDR2 SMNVEV come from the germline V gene (reference sequence). The length of the CDR3 is 16 residues. DNA of the CDR3: TGTGCCAGTAAAATCCTCGGCGGCGGGAGAGGGAATGAGCAGTACTTC. Its protein product is CASKILGGGRGNEQYF.

The chain links TRBV2 to TRBJ2-1; D may be TRBD1 or TRBD2 (5 bases each). CDR1 SNHLY and CDR2 FYNNEI come from the germline V gene. Trimming cost V 1 base and J 10 bases, with 20 bases left between them. This CDR3 contains 16 residues. The CDR3 DNA reads TGTGCCAGCAGTGAAGTATTAGGGCAGGGTGGGGAGGAGCAGTTCTTC. Translation: CASSEVLGQGGEEQFF.

The sample holds many counts of this clonotype. V is TRBV20-1 and J is TRBJ2-7; D possibly corresponds to TRBD2 (5 bases). V lost 6 bases and J lost 4, with 16 bases in between. The germline CDR1 and CDR2 sequences are DFQATT and SNEGSKA (reference sequence). This CDR3 is 13 amino acids long. CDR3 in amino acids: CSAEGLSRYEQYF. CDR3 nucleotides: TGCAGTGCCGAGGGTCTTTCCCGGTACGAGCAGTACTTC.

This clonotype occurred a few times. The V call is TRBV7-2, the J call TRBJ1-1; D may be TRBD1 (6 bases). This CDR3 has 15 amino acids. Trimming removed 3 bases from V and 0 bases from J, with 11 bases in between. Germline lookup yields CDR1 SGHTA and CDR2 FQGNSA. CDR3 sequence: CASSLNREVNTEAFF. The CDR3 bases are TGTGCCAGCAGCTTGAACAGGGAAGTGAACACTGAAGCTTTCTTT.

On this clonotype: Germline is not matched at one junction end, which may reflect a read error. The J gene is TRBJ1-6, the V gene TRBV7-9; D call uncertain. CDR1 and CDR2 from the germline V gene are SEHNR and FQNEAQ (reference sequence). This CDR3 is 15 amino acids long. The CDR3 reads CASRPLGLTNSPPHF. For the CDR3, the DNA is TGTGCCAGCAGACCATTAGGGCTTACGAATTCACCCCCCCACTTT. Together with reference TRBV7-9 and TRBJ1-6, the CDR3 gives the full variable domain: DTGVSQNPRHKITKRGQNVTFRCDPISEHNRLYWYRQTLGQGPEFLTYFQNEAQLEKSRLLSDRFSAERPKGSFSTLEIQRTEQGDSAMYLCASRPLGLTNSPPHFGNGTRLTVT.

This clonotype has ten or more counts. The V call is TRBV12-3 or TRBV12-4, the J call TRBJ1-2, with a tentative D call TRBD1 (5 bases). The CDR3 spans 19 residues. V lost 2 bases and J 0 bases, leaving 22 bases between the germline ends. In DNA, the CDR3 is TGTGCCAGCAGTTTAAGGCGGGGTCGGGAGGGACCAGCTAACTATGGCTACACCTTC. Amino acid sequence: CASSLRRGREGPANYGYTF.

This chain links TRBV11-2 with TRBJ2-4; D is tentatively TRBD1 or TRBD2 (5 bases each). The germline gives CDR1 SGHAT, CDR2 FQNNGV. V was trimmed by 4 bases and J by 3 bases, leaving 16 bases between them. The CDR3 is 16 amino acids. The CDR3 DNA follows: TGTGCCAGCAGCTCAAAGGGACCGTTCGACAAAAACATTCAGTACTTC. It encodes CASSSKGPFDKNIQYF. Together with reference TRBV11-2 and TRBJ2-4, the CDR3 gives the full variable domain: EAGVAQSPRYKIIEKRQSVAFWCNPISGHATLYWYQQILGQGPKLLIQFQNNGVVDDSQLPKDRFSAERLKGVDSTLKIQPAKLEDSAVYLCASSSKGPFDKNIQYFGAGTRLSVL.

Many counts were recorded for this clonotype. At one boundary the junction diverges from the germline segment, which might be a read error. This chain connects TRBV5-1 to TRBJ1-1; no clear D gene. Germline V gene data show CDR1 as SGHRS and CDR2 as YFSETQ. The length of the CDR3 is 13 residues. Written as DNA, the CDR3 is TGTGCCAGCAGTACGGGTCGTAACACTGAAGCTTTCTTT. Protein: CASSTGRNTEAFF.

This clonotype was counted between two and nine times. The chain carries TRBV6-1 and TRBJ1-1; 8 nucleotides match TRBD1. CDR3 length: 17 residues. The V gene end was trimmed by 5 bases and the J gene end by 4 bases; junction bases not matched to a gene: 15. CDR1 is MNHNS, CDR2 SASEGT, per germline. CDR3 sequence: CASSSRWDRSYLTEAFF. DNA for the CDR3: TGTGCCAGCAGTAGCCGTTGGGACAGGTCATACCTCACTGAAGCTTTCTTT.

This clonotype was seen many times. V is TRBV12-5 and J is TRBJ2-5; D is perhaps TRBD2 (5 bases). V lost 1 base and J lost 3, with 9 bases in between. Germline CDR1 and CDR2: LGHNT and FRNRAP. CDR3 length: 14 amino acids. CDR3 amino acids: CASGLDGLKETQYF. The CDR3 coding sequence is TGTGCTAGTGGTTTGGACGGACTGAAAGAGACCCAGTACTTC.

With regard to this clonotype: An end of the junction does not agree with germline; a read error may underlie this. The genes are TRBV20-1 and TRBJ2-5, with TRBD1 as a possible D gene (6 bases). Germline V gene sequence: CDR1 DFQATT, CDR2 SNEGSKA (reference sequence). This CDR3 is built from 15 residues. This chain's CDR3 is CSAAIGGNKQGTQYF. The CDR3 DNA follows: TGTAGTGCTGCCATAGGGGGTAACAAACAAGGGACCCAGTACTTC.

In this sample, this clonotype turned up a few times. A much bigger clone sits one base away, suggesting this may be a read error. J is TRBJ2-1 and V is TRBV6-1; no reliable D call. The closer fit of TRBJ2-7 to the DNA end suggests the J call may be wrong. Germline CDR1 is MNHNS and CDR2 is SASEGT. CDR3 length equals 16 residues. This chain's CDR3 is CASREPFGFPNNEQYF. The CDR3 DNA reads as TGTGCCAGCAGGGAACCTTTTGGGTTTCCAAACAATGAGCAGTACTTC.

In its sample, this clonotype was seen many times. CDR3 DNA sequence: TGTGCCAGCAGTCTTAACCCGGTACAGCCCCAGCATTTT. It translates to CASSLNPVQPQHF. J is TRBJ1-5 and V is TRBV7-2; unclear D gene. V was clipped by 6 bases and J by 7 bases, with 13 bases between them. Germline V CDR1 and CDR2: SGHTA, FQGNSA. This CDR3 is built from 13 residues.

This clonotype was picked up many times. The chain uses TRBV18 and TRBJ2-1; 7 bases align to TRBD2. Germline CDR1 and CDR2: KGHSH and LQKENI. CDR3 length: 18 residues. The V and J ends lost 0 bases and 3 bases, in that order; junction bases with no gene match: 11. CDR3 sequence reads: CASSPPGVGGSFYNEQFF. The CDR3 nucleotides read TGTGCCAGCTCACCACCGGGAGTCGGGGGGTCCTTCTACAATGAGCAGTTCTTC. Looking up the rest from reference TRBV18 and TRBJ2-1 gives the full variable domain: NAGVMQNPRHLVRRRGQEARLRCSPMKGHSHVYWYRQLPEEGLKFMVYLQKENIIDESGMPKERFSAEFPKEGPSILRIQQVVRGDSAAYFCASSPPGVGGSFYNEQFFGPGTRLTVL.

This sequence joins TRBV21-1 and TRBJ2-7. TRBV21-1 is a pseudogene. The CDR3 is made up of 14 amino acids. As DNA, the CDR3 is TGTGCCAGCAGCAAGTATCCAACCTCCTACGAGCAGTACTTC. Translation gives CASSKYPTSYEQYF.

Ten or more counts support this clonotype. The rearrangement uses TRBV7-9 and TRBJ2-1, with 13 nucleotides matching TRBD2. The germline CDR1 and CDR2 sequences are SEHNR and FQNEAQ (reference sequence). V lost 3 bases and J lost 5; bases outside the gene matches: 4. This CDR3 region has 16 residues. CDR3 sequence (DNA): TGTGCCAGCAGCTTGGGGACTAGCGGGGCCAACAATGAGCAGTTCTTC. Translating it yields CASSLGTSGANNEQFF.

A single count supports this clonotype. The chain combines TRBV20-1 with TRBJ1-5; tentative D call: TRBD1 (6 bases). The CDR3 contains 14 residues. The germline CDR1 and CDR2 sequences are DFQATT and SNEGSKA (reference sequence). V lost 5 bases and J 3 bases, leaving 14 bases between the germline ends. The DNA for the CDR3 is TGCAGTGCTGCTGCCGGGGGGGCCAATCAGCCCCAGCATTTT. The encoded protein is CSAAAGGANQPQHF.

This clonotype was seen repeatedly, ten times or more. The V call is TRBV30, the J call TRBJ2-3, with TRBD1 as a possible D gene (6 bases). The CDR3 runs 15 residues. The germline V gene has CDR1 GTSNPN and CDR2 SVGIG (reference sequence). V was shortened by 0 bases and J by 3 bases, with 13 bases between the two germline ends. The CDR3 sequence is CAWSVAGTSTDTQYF. The CDR3 bases are TGTGCCTGGAGTGTAGCCGGGACATCAACAGATACGCAGTATTTT.